A single sample is the source of the 30 T cell receptor beta chains below, sequenced in a study of T cells in Graves' hyperthyroidism and ophthalmopathy. Amplified TCR beta CDR3 regions derived from RNA transcripts. HTBI primers were used for first-round RT-PCR of the TCR CDR3. MiXCR, applied by TCRdb to the multiplex PCR reads, yields one record per CDR3 protein. The data hold roughly 380,000 distinct CDR3 sequences, with approximately 12% observed a single time. The source material was blood. The receptors here all came from a man younger than 40 with Graves' hyperthyroidism that later progressed to Graves' ophthalmopathy.

V is TRBV4-1 and J is TRBJ2-1, with TRBD2 matching over 7 bases. From germline, CDR1 is MGHRA and CDR2 YSYEKL. The CDR3 totals 17 residues. The V and J ends lost 3 bases and 0 bases, in that order; junction bases with no gene match: 8. The chain's CDR3 is CASSQRISGLSYNEQFF. In nucleotides, the CDR3 is TGCGCCAGCAGCCAGAGGATTAGCGGGCTCTCCTACAATGAGCAGTTCTTC.

This clonotype was counted ten times or more. The chain links TRBV28 to TRBJ1-2; D is ambiguous. The CDR3 is made up of 14 amino acids. The V end lost 2 bases, the J end lost 4 bases, and 11 bases lay between the germline ends. CDR1 is MDHEN, CDR2 SYDVKM, per germline. CDR3 loop: CASSLGSRGYGYTF. DNA for the CDR3: TGTGCCAGCAGTTTAGGGTCACGGGGCTATGGCTACACCTTC.

This clonotype has just one count. The chain uses TRBV11-2 and TRBJ2-1; 8 bases agree with TRBD1. With 3 bases clipped from V and 2 bases from J, the junction kept 9 bases outside the gene matches. This CDR3 comprises 17 residues. Looked up from germline, CDR1 is SGHAT and CDR2 is FQNNGV. The CDR3 spells CASSLGHRGSPYNEQFF. CDR3 DNA sequence: TGTGCCAGCAGCTTGGGGCACAGGGGGAGCCCCTACAATGAGCAGTTCTTC.

The rearrangement uses TRBV5-1 and TRBJ2-7, with TRBD1 matching over 8 bases. After removal of 3 bases from V and 3 bases from J, the junction contained 8 bases not matched to a gene. The CDR3 is 15 residues long. Germline V lookup: CDR1 SGHRS, CDR2 YFSETQ. The CDR3 sequence: CASSSPGTGDYEQYF. The CDR3 DNA follows: TGCGCCAGCAGCTCCCCCGGGACAGGAGACTACGAGCAGTACTTC.

This clonotype was observed many times. The rearrangement joins TRBV5-1 to TRBJ2-3; D ambiguous. The germline CDR1 and CDR2 sequences are SGHRS and YFSETQ. Trimming took off 0 bases at V and 4 bases at J, with 9 bases between the two ends. The CDR3 spans 14 residues. CDR3 in DNA: TGCGCCAGCAGCTTGGGACGCGTTGCAGATACGCAGTATTTT. This codes for CASSLGRVADTQYF.

As regards this clonotype: Germline is not matched at one junction end, which may reflect a read error. J is TRBJ2-6 and V is TRBV20-1; TRBD1 or TRBD2 may be the D gene (5 bases each). This CDR3 has 14 amino acids. Germline values: CDR1 DFQATT, CDR2 SNEGSKA (reference sequence). CDR3 bases: TGCAGTGCAAGAGGGGTCTCTGGGGCCAACGTCCTGACTTTC. It yields the protein CSARGVSGANVLTF.

The chain links TRBV4-2 to TRBJ2-4, with a possible D match to TRBD1 (5 bases). V lost 0 bases and J lost 5, with 23 bases in between. The CDR3 consists of 19 residues. CDR1 and CDR2 from the germline V gene are LGHNA and YNFKEQ. In DNA, the CDR3 is TGTGCCAGCAGCCAAGATTGGGTTGGCAATTTAAGGGGCGAAAACATTCAGTACTTC. This codes for CASSQDWVGNLRGENIQYF.

This clonotype was found a few times. The genes are TRBV30 and TRBJ2-1; D is unclear. CDR3 length: 13 amino acids. Germline-derived CDR1 and CDR2 are GTSNPN and SVGIG (reference sequence). Trimming removed 1 base at V and 2 bases at J, with 6 bases between. The CDR3 DNA is TGTGCCTGGAGTGATTCCACCTACAATGAGCAGTTCTTC. Translating it yields CAWSDSTYNEQFF.

The chain joins TRBV11-2 to TRBJ1-3; D is possibly TRBD1 (5 bases). The length of the CDR3 is 20 residues. V lost 4 bases and J 3 bases, leaving 28 bases between the germline ends. From germline, CDR1 is SGHAT and CDR2 FQNNGV. The CDR3 nucleotides read TGTGCCAGCAGCTCGACCCGGTCTACAGGCCGCCTTGAGATTGGAAACACCATATATTTT. Residues: CASSSTRSTGRLEIGNTIYF.

The chain links TRBV6-5 to TRBJ1-5, with no clear D. This CDR3 region has 13 residues. Per germline, CDR1 MNHEY and CDR2 SVGAGI. V lost 2 bases and J 2 bases, leaving 4 bases between the germline ends. CDR3 in amino acids: CASSYTGNQPQHF. The CDR3 coding sequence is TGTGCCAGCAGTTACACCGGCAATCAGCCCCAGCATTTT.

This clonotype has ten or more counts. The genes are TRBV11-2 and TRBJ1-2; D gene uncertain. The V end lost 5 bases, the J end lost 6 bases, and 13 bases lay between the germline ends. This CDR3 region has 13 residues. Per the germline V gene, CDR1 is SGHAT and CDR2 is FQNNGV. CDR3 bases: TGTGCCAGCAGCAGGACTGCCCCTGATGGCTACACCTTC. Its translation is CASSRTAPDGYTF.

This clonotype has at least ten counts. This chain uses TRBV12-3 or TRBV12-4 with TRBJ1-1, with D unresolved. V lost 5 bases and J 8 bases, leaving 9 bases between the germline ends. CDR3 length equals 11 residues. CDR3 sequence (DNA): TGTGCCAGCAGTCTTGAAGGAGAAGCTTTCTTT. Translated: CASSLEGEAFF.

This clonotype came up many times. V and J are TRBV5-1 and TRBJ2-7, with TRBD2 matching over 7 bases. The CDR3 is 15 residues long. Germline values: CDR1 SGHRS, CDR2 YFSETQ. J gave up 3 bases and V 1 base, and 7 bases lay outside the gene matches. DNA for the CDR3: TGCGCCAGCAGCTTGACTAACGGGGGGATCTACGAGCAGTACTTC. This sequence encodes CASSLTNGGIYEQYF. Variable domain in full (rest from reference TRBV5-1 and TRBJ2-7): KAGVTQTPRYLIKTRGQQVTLSCSPISGHRSVSWYQQTPGQGLQFLFEYFSETQRNKGNFPGRFSGRQFSNSRSEMNVSTLELGDSALYLCASSLTNGGIYEQYFGPGTRLTVT.

V usage is TRBV18 and J usage is TRBJ1-4; a weak D match, TRBD1 (5 bases). This CDR3 is built from 16 residues. V shed 1 base and J shed 2 bases, with 11 bases lying between them. From germline, CDR1 is KGHSH and CDR2 LQKENI. CDR3 bases: TGTGCCAGCTCACCACGGGGCCACCAGACTAATGAAAAACTGTTTTTT. This encodes CASSPRGHQTNEKLFF.

The table lists this clonotype with many counts. The chain is built from TRBV7-9 and TRBJ2-3; 10 nucleotides agree with TRBD2. Unmatched junction bases numbered 4, after V lost 2 bases and J lost 2 bases. The germline CDR1 and CDR2 sequences are SEHNR and FQNEAQ (reference sequence). The CDR3 length is 16 residues. The CDR3 spells CASSLRLAGDTDTQYF. CDR3 nucleotides: TGTGCCAGCAGCTTACGGCTAGCGGGGGACACAGATACGCAGTATTTT.

Many counts were recorded for this clonotype. The chain uses TRBV7-9 and TRBJ2-3, with a weak D call TRBD2 (5 bases). Germline lookup yields CDR1 SEHNR and CDR2 FQNEAQ (reference sequence). The CDR3 sequence is 14 residues long. Trimming removed 4 bases from V and 2 bases from J, with 10 bases in between. The DNA for the CDR3 is TGTGCCAGCAGCTACGGGGTAAACACAGATACGCAGTATTTT. It encodes CASSYGVNTDTQYF.

J is TRBJ2-7 and V is TRBV12-3 or TRBV12-4; tentatively, D is TRBD1 (6 bases). V lost 6 bases to trimming and J lost 4 bases, with 13 bases between them. The CDR3 runs 13 residues. In DNA, the CDR3 is TGTGCCAGCAGCCCGGGACACCAGTACGAGCAGTACTTC. Translated: CASSPGHQYEQYF.

CDR3 sequence: CASSGQYEQYF. The CDR3 coding sequence is TGTGCCAGCAGCGGACAGTACGAGCAGTACTTC. The chain carries TRBV7-9 and TRBJ2-7, with a tentative D call TRBD1 (6 bases). The germline V gene has CDR1 SEHNR and CDR2 FQNEAQ (reference sequence). Trimming removed 5 bases from V and 4 bases from J, with 6 bases in between. The CDR3 totals 11 residues. Together with reference TRBV7-9 and TRBJ2-7, the CDR3 gives the full variable domain: DTGVSQNPRHKITKRGQNVTFRCDPISEHNRLYWYRQTLGQGPEFLTYFQNEAQLEKSRLLSDRFSAERPKGSFSTLEIQRTEQGDSAMYLCASSGQYEQYFGPGTRLTVT.

This clonotype showed up just a few times. The rearrangement links TRBV6-1 to TRBJ1-3; 7 positions match TRBD1. Germline CDR1 reads MNHNS; CDR2 reads SASEGT. The length of the CDR3 is 15 residues. V was clipped by 6 bases and J by 8 bases; unmatched bases: 13. In DNA, the CDR3 is TGTGCCAGCAGGCCACTCCCGACAGGGTCGGACACCATATATTTT. Translated, it gives CASRPLPTGSDTIYF.

The rearrangement uses TRBV4-1 and TRBJ2-5; the match to TRBD2 covers 10 bases. The germline gives CDR1 MGHRA, CDR2 YSYEKL. CDR3 size: 14 residues. J gave up 14 bases and V 1 base, and 10 bases lay outside the gene matches. Here the CDR3 reads CASSQVSGGASRYF. The CDR3 DNA reads as TGCGCCAGCAGCCAAGTAAGCGGGGGGGCCTCCCGTTACTTC.

The chain carries TRBV15 and TRBJ1-1; D gene unclear. Germline V gene sequence: CDR1 LNHNV, CDR2 YYDKDF (reference sequence). The CDR3 sequence is 13 residues long. The V and J ends lost 5 bases and 3 bases respectively, with 10 bases between them. This chain's CDR3 is CATSEIWDTEAFF. Here the CDR3 DNA reads TGTGCCACCAGCGAAATATGGGACACTGAAGCTTTCTTT.

This clonotype was counted only a few times. This rearrangement joins TRBV6-1 to TRBJ1-1, with 9 bases aligning to TRBD1. The CDR3 covers 13 residues. Germline CDR1 is MNHNS and CDR2 is SASEGT. V gave up 6 bases and J gave up 7 bases; unmatched junction bases: 6. The CDR3 loop reads CASSAGTGFEAFF. The CDR3 DNA reads as TGTGCCAGCAGCGCCGGGACAGGGTTTGAAGCTTTCTTT.

The rearrangement joins TRBV11-2 to TRBJ2-1, with D perhaps assigned TRBD1 or TRBD2 (5 bases each). The CDR3 length is 15 residues. Trimming stripped 3 bases from V and 3 bases from J, with 12 bases between. Germline CDR1 is SGHAT and CDR2 is FQNNGV. The CDR3 loop reads CASSFGAVGYNEQFF. CDR3 DNA sequence: TGTGCCAGCAGCTTCGGGGCGGTGGGCTACAATGAGCAGTTCTTC.

Ten or more counts support this clonotype. The rearrangement joins TRBV28 to TRBJ1-1; TRBD1 might be the D (5 bases). Germline CDR1 MDHEN, CDR2 SYDVKM. Trimming took off 3 bases at V and 6 bases at J, with 11 bases between the two ends. This CDR3 has 13 residues. CDR3 loop: CASSLVQGAEAFF. In nucleotides, the CDR3 is TGTGCCAGCAGTTTGGTCCAGGGAGCTGAAGCTTTCTTT.

This clonotype turned up a few times. V usage is TRBV4-1 and J usage is TRBJ1-5; no firm D call. This CDR3 is 14 amino acids long. Trimming removed 4 bases at V and 10 bases at J, with 17 bases between. CDR1 MGHRA and CDR2 YSYEKL come from the germline V gene. The CDR3 DNA reads TGCGCCAGCAGCCCCCGCACCCGAAATGGACCCCAGCATTTT. This gives the protein CASSPRTRNGPQHF.

This clonotype appeared many times. The chain links TRBV12-3 or TRBV12-4 to TRBJ1-1; D not resolved. The CDR3 extends over 14 amino acids. V lost 4 bases to trimming and J lost 3 bases, with 12 bases between them. CDR3 sequence reads: CASSYSIGYTEAFF. CDR3 in DNA: TGTGCCAGCAGTTACAGTATAGGGTACACTGAAGCTTTCTTT.

This clonotype was detected a few times. V usage is TRBV28 and J usage is TRBJ1-2, with TRBD1 matching 8 bases. Unmatched junction bases numbered 19, after V lost 1 base and J lost 3 bases. Germline lookup yields CDR1 MDHEN and CDR2 SYDVKM. CDR3 length: 20 residues. CDR3 in amino acids: CASSLSRRMDRAGEHYGYTF. In nucleotides, the CDR3 is TGTGCCAGCAGTTTATCAAGACGCATGGACAGGGCGGGGGAGCACTATGGCTACACCTTC.

As to this clonotype: Compared with germline, one end of the junction differs, possibly owing to a read error. The J gene is TRBJ2-1, the V gene TRBV7-7, with 7 bases fitting TRBD1. The CDR3 has 13 residues. Germline CDR1 SSHAT, CDR2 FNYEAQ (reference sequence). In nucleotides, the CDR3 is TGTGCTAGCAGCCAGGACAGGTACAATGAGCAGTTCTTC. Residues: CASSQDRYNEQFF.

V is TRBV29-1 and J is TRBJ2-3; weak D call: TRBD1 (6 bases). Germline loops: CDR1 SQVTM, CDR2 ANQGSEA. There are 13 residues in the CDR3. V was trimmed by 7 bases and J by 2 bases, leaving 13 bases between them. For the CDR3, the DNA is TGCAGCGCCAGAAGGGGGTTCACAGATACGCAGTATTTT. Its protein product is CSARRGFTDTQYF.

This clonotype showed up many times. V gene TRBV30 combines with J gene TRBJ2-7; D uncertain. This CDR3 comprises 15 residues. Trimming removed 0 bases at V and 0 bases at J, with 12 bases between. Germline loops: CDR1 GTSNPN, CDR2 SVGIG (reference sequence). The CDR3 loop is CAWSVEQWSSYEQYF. The CDR3 nucleotides are TGTGCCTGGAGTGTAGAACAGTGGAGCTCCTACGAGCAGTACTTC. The full variable domain, its missing parts supplied by reference TRBV30 and TRBJ2-7, is SQTIHQWPATLVQPVGSPLSLECTVEGTSNPNLYWYRQAAGRGLQLLFYSVGIGQISSEVPQNLSASRPQDRQFILSSKKLLLSDSGFYLCAWSVEQWSSYEQYFGPGTRLTVT.